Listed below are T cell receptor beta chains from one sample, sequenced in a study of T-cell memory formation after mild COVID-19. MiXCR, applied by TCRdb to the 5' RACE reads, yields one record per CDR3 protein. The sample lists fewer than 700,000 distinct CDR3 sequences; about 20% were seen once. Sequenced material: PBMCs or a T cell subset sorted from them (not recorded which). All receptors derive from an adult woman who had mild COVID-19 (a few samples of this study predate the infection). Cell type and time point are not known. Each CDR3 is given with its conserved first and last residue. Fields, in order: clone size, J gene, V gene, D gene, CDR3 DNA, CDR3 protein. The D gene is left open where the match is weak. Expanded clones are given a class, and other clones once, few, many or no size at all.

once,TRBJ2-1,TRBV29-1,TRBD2,TGCAGCGTTGGGGTTAGCGGGAGTGACTCCTACAATGAGCAGTTCTTC,CSVGVSGSDSYNEQFF
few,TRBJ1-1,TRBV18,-,TGTGCCAGCTCACCACCCCCATTCGGTTCGCCAGGGGCGAACACTGAAGCTTTCTTT,CASSPPPFGSPGANTEAFF
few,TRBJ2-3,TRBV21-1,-,TGTGCCAGCAGCAAAGGGTGGCAGGGTTGGGCAGATACGCAGTATTTT,CASSKGWQGWADTQYF
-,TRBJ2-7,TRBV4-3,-,TGCGCCAGCAGCCAAGAAAACGGTTACGAGCAGTACTTC,CASSQENGYEQYF
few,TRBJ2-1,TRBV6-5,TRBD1,TGTGCCAGCAGTTACCCCCGGGACAGCCCCTACAATGAGCAGTTCTTC,CASSYPRDSPYNEQFF
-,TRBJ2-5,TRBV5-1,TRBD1,TGCGCCAGCAGTTCCCTCGGGACAGGGGAAGAGACCCAGTACTTC,CASSSLGTGEETQYF
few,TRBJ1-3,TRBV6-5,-,TGTGCCAGCAGTTACACAGGAAGATCTGGAAACACCATATATTTT,CASSYTGRSGNTIYF
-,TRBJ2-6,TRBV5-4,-,TGTGCCAGCAGCTTGGTTTTACTTGGAAGCTCTGGGGCCAACGTCCTGACTTTC,CASSLVLLGSSGANVLTF
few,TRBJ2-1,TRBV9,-,TGTGCCAGCAGCGTAGGAGGGGCCTCCTACAATGAGCAGTTCTTC,CASSVGGASYNEQFF
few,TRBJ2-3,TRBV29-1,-,TGCAGCGTTGACTTTCCGATAGGGGGGGAGACAGATACGCAGTATTTT,CSVDFPIGGETDTQYF
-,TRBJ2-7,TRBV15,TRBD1,TGTGCCACCAGCAGGGACAGGCAGACCTACGAGCAGTACTTC,CATSRDRQTYEQYF
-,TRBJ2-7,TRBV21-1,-,TGTGCCAGCAGCAGGCCCCTACCTGACGAGCAGTACTTC,CASSRPLPDEQYF
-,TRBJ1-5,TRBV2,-,TGTGCCAGCAGGCCCGAAGGGCAGCCCCAGCATTTT,CASRPEGQPQHF
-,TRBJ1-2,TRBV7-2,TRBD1,TGTGCCAGCAGCTTAGGGACAGCAGGGGGCCGCTATGGCTACACCTTC,CASSLGTAGGRYGYTF
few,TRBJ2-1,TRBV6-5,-,TGTGCCAGCAGTTATAGTGGGGGGCGCAACAATGAGCAGTTCTTC,CASSYSGGRNNEQFF
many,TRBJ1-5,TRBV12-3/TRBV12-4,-,TGTGCCAGCAGCGGACAAGCCAATCAGCCCCAGCATTTT,CASSGQANQPQHF
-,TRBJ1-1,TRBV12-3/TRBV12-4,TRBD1,TGTGCCAGCAGTTCCCGGGACAGGGCAAGCGCTTTCTTT,CASSSRDRASAFF
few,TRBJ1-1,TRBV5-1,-,TGCGCCAGCAGCTTGGGGACCCTCCCCTTGGGGACTGAAGCTTTCTTT,CASSLGTLPLGTEAFF
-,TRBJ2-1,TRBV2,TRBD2,TGTGCCAGCAGCGTTACTAGTCGGGGGGGGTTAAATGAGCAGTTCTTC,CASSVTSRGGLNEQFF
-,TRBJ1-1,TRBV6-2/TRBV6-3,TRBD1,TGTGCCAGCAGCCACTGGGGACAGGGGGGCACTGAAGCTTTCTTT,CASSHWGQGGTEAFF
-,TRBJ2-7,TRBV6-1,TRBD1,TGTGCCAGCTCCACCCGGCTCGACAGGGGCTACGAGCAGTACTTC,CASSTRLDRGYEQYF
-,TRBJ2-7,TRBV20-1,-,TGCAGTGCTAGACCTAGATTTTCCGAGCAGTACTTC,CSARPRFSEQYF
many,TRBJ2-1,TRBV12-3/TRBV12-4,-,TGTGCCAGCAGTTTAGCGCTTCTAGCGTCCTACAATGAGCAGTTCTTC,CASSLALLASYNEQFF
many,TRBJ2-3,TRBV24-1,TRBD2,TGTGCCACCAGTGATTATGCGGGAGGGCGTACAGATACGCAGTATTTT,CATSDYAGGRTDTQYF
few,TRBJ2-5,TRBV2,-,TGTGCCAGCAGTTCTGACAGGAGTCAAGAGACCCAGTACTTC,CASSSDRSQETQYF
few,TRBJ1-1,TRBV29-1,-,TGCAGCGTTGAGAGGAACCCGAACACTGAAGCTTTCTTT,CSVERNPNTEAFF
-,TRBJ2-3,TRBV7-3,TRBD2,TGTGCCAGCAGCCCCGGTTCCGGGACTAGCGGGAAGGTAGATACGCAGTATTTT,CASSPGSGTSGKVDTQYF
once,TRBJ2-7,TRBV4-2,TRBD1,TGTGCCAGCAGCCAAGAATCGGGACAGGGCCAGGGCGAGCAGTACTTC,CASSQESGQGQGEQYF
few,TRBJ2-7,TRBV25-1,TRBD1,TGTGCCAGCAGTCCCCAGGACAGGGCTTACGACGAGCAGTACTTC,CASSPQDRAYDEQYF
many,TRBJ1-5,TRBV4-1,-,TGCGCCAGCAGCCAGGATCCCAATCAGCCCCAGCATTTT,CASSQDPNQPQHF
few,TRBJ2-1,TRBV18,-,TGTGCCAGCTCACCACCCTCATCCAATGAGCAGTTCTTC,CASSPPSSNEQFF
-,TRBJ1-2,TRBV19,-,TGTGCCAGTAGTATAAGACAGTTAGCTAACTATGGCTACACCTTC,CASSIRQLANYGYTF
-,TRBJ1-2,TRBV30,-,TGTGCCTGGAGTACCTATCGCTACACCTTC,CAWSTYRYTF
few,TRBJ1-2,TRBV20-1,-,TGCAGTGAGAGTCGAGAAGCTTATGGCTACACCTTC,CSESREAYGYTF
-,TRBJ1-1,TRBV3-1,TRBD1,TGTGCCAGCAGCGAATCTACAGGGGGGAGATCTGAAGCTTTCTTT,CASSESTGGRSEAFF
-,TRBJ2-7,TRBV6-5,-,TGTGCCAGCACGGCAGTGGGATACTACGAGCAGTACTTC,CASTAVGYYEQYF
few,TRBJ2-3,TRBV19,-,TGTGCCAGTAGTTTCACCCCCGCAGTCGCAGATACGCAGTATTTT,CASSFTPAVADTQYF